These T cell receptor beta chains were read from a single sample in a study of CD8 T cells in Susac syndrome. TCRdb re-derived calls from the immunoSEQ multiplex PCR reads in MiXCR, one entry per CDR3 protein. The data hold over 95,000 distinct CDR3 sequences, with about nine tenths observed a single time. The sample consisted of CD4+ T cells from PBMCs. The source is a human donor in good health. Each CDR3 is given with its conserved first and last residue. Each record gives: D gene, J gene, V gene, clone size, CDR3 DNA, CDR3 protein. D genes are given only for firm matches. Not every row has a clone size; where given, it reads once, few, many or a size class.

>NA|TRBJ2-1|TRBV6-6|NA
TGTGCCAGCAGTTACGAGGGAGTCGTTTACAATGAGCAGTTCTTC
CASSYEGVVYNEQFF
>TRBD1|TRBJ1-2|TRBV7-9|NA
TGTGCCAGCAGCTCTACCCTCGGGACAGGCCCTTATGGCTACACCTTC
CASSSTLGTGPYGYTF
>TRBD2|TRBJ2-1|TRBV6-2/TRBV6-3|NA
TGTGCCAGCAGCCTTGGACTAGCGGGAGGTGAGCAGTTCTTC
CASSLGLAGGEQFF
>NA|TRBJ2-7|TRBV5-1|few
TGCGCCAGCAGCCCTGAGCAGTACTTC
CASSPEQYF
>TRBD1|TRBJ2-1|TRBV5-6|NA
TGTGCCAGCAGCGCTACAGGGGGCTTCAGCAATGAGCAGTTCTTC
CASSATGGFSNEQFF
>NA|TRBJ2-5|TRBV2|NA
TGTGCCAGCAGTCAATCCAGGGACATCGGGTCAGGAACCCAGTACTTC
CASSQSRDIGSGTQYF
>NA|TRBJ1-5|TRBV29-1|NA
TGCAGCGTTACCGGGGGCGGAAATGGCAATCAGCCCCAGCATTTT
CSVTGGGNGNQPQHF
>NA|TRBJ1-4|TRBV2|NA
TGTGCCAGCATCGGAATTTCGGGGGACCAGAATGAAAAACTGTTTTTT
CASIGISGDQNEKLFF
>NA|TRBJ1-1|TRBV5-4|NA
TGTGCCAGCAGCATACCCGGGCAGTTAGACACTGAAGCTTTCTTT
CASSIPGQLDTEAFF
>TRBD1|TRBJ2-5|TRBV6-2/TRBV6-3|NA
TGTGCCGGCAGCCTCCCTTTATTGGGACAGGGGGCCCAAGAGACCCAGTACTTC
CAGSLPLLGQGAQETQYF
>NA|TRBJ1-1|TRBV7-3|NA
TGTGCCAGCAGCTTAGGGGGGAGAACTGAAGCTTTCTTT
CASSLGGRTEAFF
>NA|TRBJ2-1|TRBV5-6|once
TGTGCCAGCAGCTTGGCGCTAGCGCTCTATGAGCAGTTCTTC
CASSLALALYEQFF
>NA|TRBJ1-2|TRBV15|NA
TGTGCCACCTCCCTCGGGGCCCCTACTAACTATGGCTACACCTTC
CATSLGAPTNYGYTF
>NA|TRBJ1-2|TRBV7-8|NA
TGTGCCAGCAGCCTGACAGGAAATCCTAACTATGGCTACACCTTC
CASSLTGNPNYGYTF
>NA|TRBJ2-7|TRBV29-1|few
TGCAGCGTAGAGCGCGGGGATAACCCCTACGAGCAGTACTTC
CSVERGDNPYEQYF
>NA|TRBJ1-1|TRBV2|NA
TGTGCCAGCAGGGGGGCACACGGGGACTACACTGAAGCTTTCTTT
CASRGAHGDYTEAFF
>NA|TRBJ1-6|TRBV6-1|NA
TGTGCCAGCAGAACAGGGAAGGGTTCACCCCTCCACTTT
CASRTGKGSPLHF
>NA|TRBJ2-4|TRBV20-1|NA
TGCAGTGCTAGACAGGGAGCGGACATTCAGTACTTC
CSARQGADIQYF
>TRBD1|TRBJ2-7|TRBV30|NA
TGTGCCTGGAGGGGGCCAGGGGGCTTTTCCTACGAGCAGTACTTC
CAWRGPGGFSYEQYF
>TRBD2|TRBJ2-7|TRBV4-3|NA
TGCGCCAGCAGCCAAGAGTCCCTAGCGGGATCGACTGAGGCCTACGAGCAGTACTTC
CASSQESLAGSTEAYEQYF
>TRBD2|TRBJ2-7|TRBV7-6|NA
TGTGCCAGCAGCATGGTAAGCGGGAGGGCCAACGAGCAGTACTTC
CASSMVSGRANEQYF
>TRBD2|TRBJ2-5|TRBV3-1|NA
TGTGCCAGCAGCGGCCTTGTGGGACTAAAGAAGGAGACCCAGTACTTC
CASSGLVGLKKETQYF
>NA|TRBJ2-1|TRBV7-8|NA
TGTGCCAGCAGCTTACCTTTCTCAAGCTCCTACAATGAGCAGTTCTTC
CASSLPFSSSYNEQFF
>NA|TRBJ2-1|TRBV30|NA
TGTGCCTGGGCCCGAAGTCGGGAGCAGTTCTTC
CAWARSREQFF
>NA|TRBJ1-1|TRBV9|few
TGTGCCAGCAGCGTCATACTGAACACTGAAGCTTTCTTT
CASSVILNTEAFF
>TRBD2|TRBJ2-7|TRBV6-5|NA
TGTGCCAGCAGTCCTAGCGGGAGGGCCAACGAGCAGTACTTC
CASSPSGRANEQYF
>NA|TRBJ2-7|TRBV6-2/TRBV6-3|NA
TGTGCCAGCAGTTACGGACAACCCGAGCAGTACTTC
CASSYGQPEQYF
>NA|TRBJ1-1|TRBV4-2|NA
TGTGCCAGCAGCCCCAGCATATCGAACACTGAAGCTTTCTTT
CASSPSISNTEAFF
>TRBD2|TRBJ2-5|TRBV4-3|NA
TGCGCCAGCAGCCAAGTAAGGCTAGCGGGAGGCCTCGGAGAGACCCAGTACTTC
CASSQVRLAGGLGETQYF
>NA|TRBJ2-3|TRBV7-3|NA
TGTGCCAGCAGCTTAGCCGCAGTTAGCACAGATACGCAGTATTTT
CASSLAAVSTDTQYF
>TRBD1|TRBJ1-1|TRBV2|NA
TGTGCCAGCAGTACCAATTTGCTTGGGTCAGGGGGCGCGATTATTGAAGCTTTCTTT
CASSTNLLGSGGAIIEAFF
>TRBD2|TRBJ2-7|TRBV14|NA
TGTGCCAGCAGCCAAGTAGCGGGAGGGGGCGAGCAGTACTTC
CASSQVAGGGEQYF
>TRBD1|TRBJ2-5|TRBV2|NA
TGTGCCAGCAGTCCACAGGGGATGGGAGAGACCCAGTACTTC
CASSPQGMGETQYF
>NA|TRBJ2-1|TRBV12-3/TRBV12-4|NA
TGTGCCAGCAGTTACAGACTCCCGGCTGAGCAGTTCTTC
CASSYRLPAEQFF
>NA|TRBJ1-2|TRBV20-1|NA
TGCAGTGCCCGGGAGGGTGGCTACACCTTC
CSAREGGYTF
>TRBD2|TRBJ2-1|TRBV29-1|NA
TGCAGCGTTTCTCGGCTAGCGGGGGGGATCGGTGAGCAGTTCTTC
CSVSRLAGGIGEQFF
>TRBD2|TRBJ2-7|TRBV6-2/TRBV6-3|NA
TGTGCCAGCAGTTATCCGACCAGCGGGAGGGCCTTAATTGTCTACGAGCAGTACTTC
CASSYPTSGRALIVYEQYF
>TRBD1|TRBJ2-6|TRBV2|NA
TGTGCCAGCACAGGGGGACGCTCTGGGGCCAACGTCCTGACTTTC
CASTGGRSGANVLTF
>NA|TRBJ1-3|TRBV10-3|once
TGTGCCATCGGGGGGGAATCGTACTCTGGAAACACCATATATTTT
CAIGGESYSGNTIYF
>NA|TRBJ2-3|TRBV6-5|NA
TGTGCCAGCAAGGAGATTAGCACAGATACGCAGTATTTT
CASKEISTDTQYF
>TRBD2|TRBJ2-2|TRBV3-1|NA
TGTGCCAGCAGCCAAGGATCTAGCGGTACCGGGGAGCTGTTTTTT
CASSQGSSGTGELFF
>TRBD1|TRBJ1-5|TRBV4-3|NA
TGCGCCAGCAGCCAAGAAAGACAGGGTCGCAATCAGCCCCAGCATTTT
CASSQERQGRNQPQHF
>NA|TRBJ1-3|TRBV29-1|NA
TGCAGCGTTGTAGGCGTTGAGGGCTCTGGAAACACCATATATTTT
CSVVGVEGSGNTIYF
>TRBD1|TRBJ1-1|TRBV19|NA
TGTGCCAGTAGTATAGCCGGACAGGGGATGTTCACTGAAGCTTTCTTT
CASSIAGQGMFTEAFF
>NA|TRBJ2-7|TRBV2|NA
TGTGCCAGCAGTGACTACAGCGCCTCCTACGAGCAGTACTTC
CASSDYSASYEQYF
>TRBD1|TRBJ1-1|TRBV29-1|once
TGCAGCGTATACAGGGGGCTCAGCGGAGCTTTCTTT
CSVYRGLSGAFF
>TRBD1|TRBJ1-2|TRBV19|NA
TGTGCCAGTAGTACGCGGACAGGCGTTAACTATGGCTACACCTTC
CASSTRTGVNYGYTF
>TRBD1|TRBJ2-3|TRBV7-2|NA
TGTGCCAGCAGCCACCTCTGGGGACAGGGAATCAATACGCAGTATTTT
CASSHLWGQGINTQYF
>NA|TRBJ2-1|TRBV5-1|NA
TGCGCCAGCAGCTTAGAGCTGGGCTACAATGAGCAGTTCTTC
CASSLELGYNEQFF
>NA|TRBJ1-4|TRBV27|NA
TGTGCCAGCAGTCCACAGGGATGGTATGAAAAACTGTTTTTT
CASSPQGWYEKLFF
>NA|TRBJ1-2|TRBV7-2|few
TGTGCCAGCAGCCCCGACCTCTATGGCTACACCTTC
CASSPDLYGYTF
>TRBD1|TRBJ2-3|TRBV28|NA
TGTGCCAGCAGCAGCAGGACAGGTTTCCTATCTCCGCCTTATACGCAGTATTTT
CASSSRTGFLSPPYTQYF
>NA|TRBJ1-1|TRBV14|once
TGTGCCAGCAGCCGCCGACAGAGTTTAGGCACTGAAGCTTTCTTT
CASSRRQSLGTEAFF
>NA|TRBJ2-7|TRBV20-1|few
TGCAGTGCTAGAGACCCCCGAGGGCTAAACTACGAGCAGTACTTC
CSARDPRGLNYEQYF